Presented here are 3 T cell receptor beta chains from one specimen sequenced in a study of cytomegalovirus exposure and HLA in healthy donors. The primer mix had 60 Vbeta and 13 Jbeta primers. Sequencing was performed with immunoSEQ multiplex PCR; in TCRdb, only in-frame clones are kept and a portion is missing. There are 130,000 to 150,000 clones in the sample; about 80% occur only once, and less than 1.5% lies in the top ten. Sequencing was carried out using PBMCs. Receptors were obtained from a male donor in good health and CMV-seropositive.

The chain employs TRBV19 and TRBJ1-1; perhaps TRBD1 as D (6 bases). The CDR3 consists of 15 residues. CDR1 is LNHDA and CDR2 is SQIVND in the germline V gene (reference sequence). The V and J ends lost 4 bases and 0 bases respectively, with 12 bases between them. The CDR3: CASSTRDKMNTEAFF. CDR3 bases: TGTGCCAGTAGTACCCGGGACAAGATGAACACTGAAGCTTTCTTT.

The V gene is TRBV11-3, the J gene TRBJ2-1, with TRBD2 identical over 7 bases. The V and J ends lost 0 bases and 7 bases, in that order; junction bases with no gene match: 12. The CDR3 consists of 17 residues. Germline assignment: CDR1 SGHNT and CDR2 YENEEA. In DNA, the CDR3 is TGTGCCAGCAGCTTAGATGCCCGACTAGCCGGGGGGAATGAGCAGTTCTTC. Protein product: CASSLDARLAGGNEQFF.

The chain has TRBV7-9 and TRBJ2-1; TRBD2 agrees at 12 bases. The germline CDR1 and CDR2 sequences are SEHNR and FQNEAQ (reference sequence). Germline trimming cut 4 bases from V and 3 bases from J; bases unmatched to any gene: 7. CDR3 length equals 17 residues. DNA of the CDR3: TGTGCCAGCAGCTCAGGACTAGCGGGATATCTCTACAATGAGCAGTTCTTC. Translating it yields CASSSGLAGYLYNEQFF. Combining the CDR3 with reference TRBV7-9 and TRBJ2-1 gives the whole variable domain DTGVSQNPRHKITKRGQNVTFRCDPISEHNRLYWYRQTLGQGPEFLTYFQNEAQLEKSRLLSDRFSAERPKGSFSTLEIQRTEQGDSAMYLCASSSGLAGYLYNEQFFGPGTRLTVL.